This TCR beta chain comes out of a study of cytotoxic CD8 clonotypes in ibrutinib-treated CLL. Study-wide findings and caveats: Clonality at baseline surpassed age-matched healthy donors and tracked circulating CD8+ T-cell counts.

This clone came up a few times. Antigen specificity is unknown. Here immunoSEQ multiplex PCR was the method, and the copy in TCRdb shows in-frame clones only, minus some. The sample includes fewer than 300,000 clones, around 69% of them seen just once. Looked up from germline, CDR1 is SGHRS and CDR2 is YFSETQ. The CDR3 totals 15 residues. V dropped 0 bases and J dropped 4 bases, with 10 bases sitting between them. V usage is TRBV5-1 and J usage is TRBJ2-2; D ambiguous. The sample consisted of PBMCs, taken at disease progression, from a patient treated with ibrutinib. The source is a human donor with chronic lymphocytic leukemia. The CDR3 region is CASSLGGILTGELFF. The CDR3 coding sequence is TGCGCCAGCAGCTTGGGTGGAATTCTCACCGGGGAGCTGTTTTTT. Full variable domain (missing parts from reference TRBV5-1 and TRBJ2-2): KAGVTQTPRYLIKTRGQQVTLSCSPISGHRSVSWYQQTPGQGLQFLFEYFSETQRNKGNFPGRFSGRQFSNSRSEMNVSTLELGDSALYLCASSLGGILTGELFFGEGSRLTVL.